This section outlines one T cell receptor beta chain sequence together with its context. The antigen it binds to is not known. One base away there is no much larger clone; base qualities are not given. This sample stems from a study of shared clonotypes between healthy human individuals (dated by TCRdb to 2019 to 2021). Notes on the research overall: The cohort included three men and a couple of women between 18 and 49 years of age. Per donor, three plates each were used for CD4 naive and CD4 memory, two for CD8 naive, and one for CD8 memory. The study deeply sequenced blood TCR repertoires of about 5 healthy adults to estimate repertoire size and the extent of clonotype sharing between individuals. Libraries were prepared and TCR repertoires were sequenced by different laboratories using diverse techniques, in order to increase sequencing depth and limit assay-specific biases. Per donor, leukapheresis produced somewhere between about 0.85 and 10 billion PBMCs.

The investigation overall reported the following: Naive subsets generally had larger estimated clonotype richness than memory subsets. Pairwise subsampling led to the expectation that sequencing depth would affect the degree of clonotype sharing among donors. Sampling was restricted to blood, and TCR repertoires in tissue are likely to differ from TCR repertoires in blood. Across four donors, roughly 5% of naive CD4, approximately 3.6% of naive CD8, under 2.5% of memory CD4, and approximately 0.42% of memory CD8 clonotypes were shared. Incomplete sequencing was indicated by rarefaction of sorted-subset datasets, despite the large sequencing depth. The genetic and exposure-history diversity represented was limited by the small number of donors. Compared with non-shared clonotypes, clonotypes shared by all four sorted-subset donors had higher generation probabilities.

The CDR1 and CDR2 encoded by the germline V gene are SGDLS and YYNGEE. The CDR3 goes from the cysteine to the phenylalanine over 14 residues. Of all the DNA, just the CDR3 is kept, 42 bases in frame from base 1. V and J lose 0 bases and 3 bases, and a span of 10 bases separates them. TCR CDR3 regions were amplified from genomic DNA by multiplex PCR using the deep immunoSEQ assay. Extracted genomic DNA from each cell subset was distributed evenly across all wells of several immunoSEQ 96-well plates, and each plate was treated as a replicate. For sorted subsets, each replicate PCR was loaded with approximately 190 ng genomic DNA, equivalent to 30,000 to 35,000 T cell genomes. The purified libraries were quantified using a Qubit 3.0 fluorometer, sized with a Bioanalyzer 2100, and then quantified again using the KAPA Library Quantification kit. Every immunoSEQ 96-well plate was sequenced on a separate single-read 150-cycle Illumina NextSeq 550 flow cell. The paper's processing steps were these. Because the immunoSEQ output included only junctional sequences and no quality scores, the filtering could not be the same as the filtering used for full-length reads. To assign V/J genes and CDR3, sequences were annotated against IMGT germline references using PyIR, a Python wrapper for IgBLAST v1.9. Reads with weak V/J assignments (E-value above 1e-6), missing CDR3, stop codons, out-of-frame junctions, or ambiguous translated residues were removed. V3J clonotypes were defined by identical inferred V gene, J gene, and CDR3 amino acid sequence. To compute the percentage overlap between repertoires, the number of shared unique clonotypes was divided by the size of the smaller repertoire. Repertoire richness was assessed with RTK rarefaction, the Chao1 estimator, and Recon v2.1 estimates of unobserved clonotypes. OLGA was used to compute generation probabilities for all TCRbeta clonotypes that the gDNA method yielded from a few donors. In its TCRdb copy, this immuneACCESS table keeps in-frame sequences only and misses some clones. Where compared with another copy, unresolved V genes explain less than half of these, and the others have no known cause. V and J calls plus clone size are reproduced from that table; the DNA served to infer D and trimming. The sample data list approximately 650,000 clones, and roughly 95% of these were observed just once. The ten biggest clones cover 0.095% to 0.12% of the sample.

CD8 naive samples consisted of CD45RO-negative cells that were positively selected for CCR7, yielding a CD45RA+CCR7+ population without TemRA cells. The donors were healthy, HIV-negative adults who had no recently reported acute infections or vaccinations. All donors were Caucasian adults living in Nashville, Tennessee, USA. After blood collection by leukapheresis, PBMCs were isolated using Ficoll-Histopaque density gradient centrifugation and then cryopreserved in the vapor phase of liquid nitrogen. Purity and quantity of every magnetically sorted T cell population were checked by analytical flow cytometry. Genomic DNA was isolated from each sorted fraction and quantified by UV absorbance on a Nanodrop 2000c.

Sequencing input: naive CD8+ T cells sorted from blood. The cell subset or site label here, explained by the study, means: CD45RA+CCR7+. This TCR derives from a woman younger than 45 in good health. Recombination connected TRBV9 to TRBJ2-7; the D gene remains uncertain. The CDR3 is CASSVDGGRYEQYF. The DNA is TGTGCCAGCAGCGTAGATGGCGGCCGCTACGAGCAGTACTTC.